Shown below are 23 T cell receptor beta chains from a single sample sequenced in a study of T cells in Graves' hyperthyroidism and ophthalmopathy. There were TCR beta CDR3 regions amplified from RNA transcripts. When the TCR CDR3 underwent first-round RT-PCR, the HTBI primer set was used. MiXCR was run by TCRdb on the multiplex PCR reads, yielding one entry per CDR3 protein. The sample consists of around 350,000 distinct CDR3 sequences, 15% to 18% of them appearing once. The specimen sequenced was blood. Every receptor here comes from a woman between 18 and 30 years old with Graves' hyperthyroidism that later progressed to Graves' ophthalmopathy.

This clonotype showed up many times. The chain couples TRBV18 to TRBJ1-5; D is uncertain. Germline CDR1 is KGHSH and CDR2 is LQKENI. The V and J ends lost 2 bases and 6 bases respectively, with 8 bases between them. The CDR3 length is 13 residues. The CDR3: CASSPGSGQPQHF. The CDR3 DNA sequence: TGTGCCAGCTCACCAGGGTCAGGTCAGCCCCAGCATTTT.

This clonotype was found many times. This chain links TRBV3-1 with TRBJ2-1; no firm D call. Germline CDR1 is LGHDT and CDR2 is YNNKEL (reference sequence). CDR3 length: 16 residues. Trimming took 1 base from V and 0 from J, leaving 10 bases between them. The CDR3 bases are TGTGCCAGCAGCCAAGGTGGGGTTTTCTCCTACAATGAGCAGTTCTTC. Encoded protein: CASSQGGVFSYNEQFF.

This clonotype showed up many times. The chain joins TRBV20-1 to TRBJ2-7; 9 bases fit TRBD1. J was trimmed by 0 bases and V by 0 bases; bases with no gene match: 3. Germline CDR1 is DFQATT and CDR2 is SNEGSKA (reference sequence). The CDR3 runs 15 residues. The CDR3 bases are TGCAGTGCTAGAGATCGGGACAGGGTCTCCTACGAGCAGTACTTC. It encodes CSARDRDRVSYEQYF.

The chain links TRBV27 to TRBJ2-3, with 12 bases matching TRBD2. Per the germline V gene, CDR1 is MNHEY and CDR2 is SMNVEV (reference sequence). This CDR3 has 16 residues. The ends lost 5 bases at V and 2 bases at J; junction bases unmatched: 5. The CDR3 is CASSPGTSGYTDTQYF. The CDR3 nucleotides are TGTGCCAGCAGTCCGGGGACTAGCGGGTACACAGATACGCAGTATTTT.

Of note for this clonotype: A junction boundary mismatches the germline segment, possibly from a read error. The chain has TRBV5-1 and TRBJ2-1, with unresolved D. This CDR3 spans 15 amino acids. The germline V gene encodes CDR1 SGHRS and CDR2 YFSETQ. The CDR3 DNA is TGCGCCAGCAGCCCGACGGCAAGCTCCTACAATGCGCAGTTCTTC. Encoded protein: CASSPTASSYNAQFF.

V usage is TRBV4-1 and J usage is TRBJ2-3; 8 positions match TRBD2. The CDR3 extends over 16 amino acids. Germline CDR1 reads MGHRA; CDR2 reads YSYEKL. V lost 0 bases and J lost 4; bases outside the gene matches: 6. CDR3 loop: CASSQELAGKADTQYF. CDR3 coding DNA: TGCGCCAGCAGCCAAGAGTTAGCGGGAAAGGCAGATACGCAGTATTTT.

As regards this clonotype: Just one base apart from a much larger clone, this may be a read error. This rearrangement joins TRBV7-2 to TRBJ2-3, with D perhaps TRBD1 or TRBD2 (5 bases each). The CDR3 contains 21 residues. CDR1 SGHTA and CDR2 FQGNSA come from the germline V gene. With 1 base removed from V and 4 bases from J, the gap between germline ends came to 30 bases. The CDR3 nucleotides are TGTGCCAGCAGCTTAGGGATAGGGTTCCCTTTAGCGCTGGGGCAGTCAGATACGCAGTATTTT. The encoded protein is CASSLGIGFPLALGQSDTQYF.

This clonotype was detected ten times or more. This chain uses TRBV6-1 with TRBJ2-1, with 7 nucleotides matching TRBD1. CDR1 is MNHNS and CDR2 is SASEGT in the germline V gene. CDR3 length: 14 residues. Unmatched junction bases numbered 8, after V lost 5 bases and J lost 7 bases. The CDR3 DNA reads as TGTGCCAGCAGTCCTCCGGGACAGTGGAATGAGCAGTTCTTC. It is translated as CASSPPGQWNEQFF.

The table lists this clonotype with many counts. The V gene is TRBV7-9, the J gene TRBJ2-7, with D tentatively TRBD2 (6 bases). Germline CDR1 and CDR2: SEHNR and FQNEAQ (reference sequence). This CDR3 region has 14 residues. V lost 4 bases, J lost 3 bases, and 13 bases lay in between. The DNA for the CDR3 is TGTGCCAGCAGCTCGGGACTTCCTCACTACGAGCAGTACTTC. This gives the protein CASSSGLPHYEQYF.

This clonotype has at least ten counts. The chain is built from TRBV20-1 and TRBJ1-4; D is undetermined. The CDR3 is 12 amino acids. Between the trimmed V and J ends, which lost 0 bases and 7 bases, there was a span of 6 bases. In germline, CDR1 is DFQATT, CDR2 SNEGSKA (reference sequence). The chain's CDR3 is CSARDLAEKLFF. The CDR3, as DNA: TGCAGTGCTAGAGACCTGGCTGAAAAACTGTTTTTT.

This clonotype was observed at least ten times. This chain uses TRBV28 with TRBJ2-1, with D tentatively TRBD1 or TRBD2 (6 bases each). V was cut by 5 bases and J by 10 bases, with 15 bases left in between. The germline gives CDR1 MDHEN, CDR2 SYDVKM. The length of the CDR3 is 13 residues. The CDR3 DNA is TGTGCCAGCAGTCCCCCCGGGGGCCGGGAGCAGTTCTTC. The encoded protein is CASSPPGGREQFF. The complete variable domain, with remaining parts taken from reference TRBV28 and TRBJ2-1, reads DVKVTQSSRYLVKRTGEKVFLECVQDMDHENMFWYRQDPGLGLRLIYFSYDVKMKEKGDIPEGYSVSREKKERFSLILESASTNQTSMYLCASSPPGGREQFFGPGTRLTVL.

This clonotype was counted at least ten times. This rearrangement joins TRBV28 to TRBJ2-1, with 9 bases aligning to TRBD2. The CDR3 is made up of 16 amino acids. Unmatched junction bases numbered 11, after V lost 5 bases and J lost 6 bases. Germline CDR1 MDHEN, CDR2 SYDVKM. CDR3 bases: TGTGCCAGCAGTCCCCTTTTAGCGGGAGTGGGCAATGAGCAGTTCTTC. Residues: CASSPLLAGVGNEQFF.

The chain is built from TRBV20-1 and TRBJ1-1; D call uncertain. This CDR3 contains 14 residues. V lost 5 bases and J 1 base, leaving 14 bases between the germline ends. Germline V gene sequence: CDR1 DFQATT, CDR2 SNEGSKA (reference sequence). CDR3 sequence reads: CSARNSGRNTEAFF. The CDR3 DNA reads as TGCAGTGCTCGAAACAGTGGGAGGAACACTGAAGCTTTCTTT.

Details on this clonotype: A read error may produce the germline difference seen at one junction end. The J gene is TRBJ2-7, the V gene TRBV7-8; TRBD2 matches 9 bases. The CDR3 length is 16 residues. Germline CDR1 reads SGHVS; CDR2 reads FQNEAQ. CDR3 nucleotide sequence: TGTGCCAGCAGCACGCGAGGCGGGACTAGCTCCCACGAGCAGTACTTC. It translates to CASSTRGGTSSHEQYF.

This clonotype was observed a few times. The genes are TRBV30 and TRBJ2-7, with unresolved D. Germline V gene sequence: CDR1 GTSNPN, CDR2 SVGIG (reference sequence). V lost 0 bases and J lost 5, with 8 bases in between. The CDR3 contains 12 residues. CDR3 amino acids: CAWSVVSDEQYF. CDR3 nucleotides: TGTGCCTGGAGTGTAGTATCAGACGAGCAGTACTTC.

The V gene is TRBV6-5, the J gene TRBJ2-1; D call uncertain. Trimming took off 0 bases at V and 4 bases at J, with 16 bases between the two ends. This CDR3 has 17 residues. Germline CDR1 and CDR2: MNHEY and SVGAGI. The CDR3 spells CASSYSNFADPYNEQFF. The CDR3 DNA sequence: TGTGCCAGCAGTTACTCGAACTTTGCGGACCCTTACAATGAGCAGTTCTTC.

On this clonotype itself: A much larger clone differs from this one at a single base, so this may be a read error. V and J are TRBV20-1 and TRBJ2-1, with 8 bases matching TRBD2. The better agreement between TRBJ2-7 and the DNA end casts doubt on the J call. Germline CDR1 DFQATT, CDR2 SNEGSKA (reference sequence). There are 16 residues in the CDR3. CDR3 loop: CSASPSGRGKYNEQYF. CDR3 bases: TGCAGTGCTAGTCCCAGCGGGAGAGGGAAGTACAATGAGCAGTACTTC.

Points on this clonotype: A much more abundant neighbour one base away suggests this may be a read error. The V call is TRBV20-1, the J call TRBJ2-1; TRBD2 agrees at 14 bases. The CDR3 extends over 17 amino acids. From germline, CDR1 is DFQATT and CDR2 SNEGSKA (reference sequence). CDR3 sequence reads: CSAGATSGRASYNEHFF. In DNA form, the CDR3 reads TGCAGTGCTGGAGCGACTAGCGGGAGGGCCTCCTACAATGAGCACTTCTTC.

The sample holds many counts of this clonotype. The chain uses TRBV20-1 and TRBJ1-2; D uncertain. Germline lookup yields CDR1 DFQATT and CDR2 SNEGSKA (reference sequence). The V gene lost 0 bases and the J gene lost 6 bases, with 17 bases spanning the gap. The CDR3 is 15 residues long. The CDR3, as DNA: TGCAGTGCTAGAGATTGGCAGAAGGGCTGGAATGGCTACACCTTC. Translating it yields CSARDWQKGWNGYTF.

This chain links TRBV19 with TRBJ1-1; possibly TRBD1 for D (5 bases). CDR1 and CDR2 from the germline V gene are LNHDA and SQIVND (reference sequence). This CDR3 spans 15 amino acids. V was pared by 5 bases and J by 7 bases, with 20 bases between. CDR3 in amino acids: CASSVVQDLRNEAFF. DNA of the CDR3: TGTGCCAGTAGTGTAGTACAGGACCTTCGGAATGAAGCTTTCTTT.

Concerning this clonotype itself: A much larger clone differs by one base, so this may be a read error. V usage is TRBV7-3 and J usage is TRBJ2-7, with D perhaps matching TRBD1 or TRBD2 (7 bases each). Germline V CDR1 and CDR2: SGHTA, FQGTGA. This CDR3 has 18 amino acids. CDR3 sequence reads: CASPQRLGTDRDYYEPYF. The DNA of the CDR3 is TGTGCCAGCCCCCAAAGATTGGGGACCGACAGGGACTACTACGAGCCGTACTTC.

V usage is TRBV25-1 and J usage is TRBJ2-5; the D gene could be TRBD1 or TRBD2 (5 bases each). The V end was cut by 3 bases, the J end by 4 bases, with 15 bases between. This CDR3 comprises 15 residues. CDR1 is MGHDK and CDR2 is SYGVNS in the germline V gene. The CDR3 loop is CASSEAEGYGETQYF. The CDR3 coding sequence is TGTGCCAGCAGTGAGGCCGAGGGGTATGGAGAGACCCAGTACTTC.

There are many counts of this clonotype. The chain uses TRBV7-9 and TRBJ2-1; D is perhaps TRBD1 (6 bases). V was trimmed by 0 bases and J by 6 bases, leaving 15 bases between them. In germline, CDR1 is SEHNR, CDR2 FQNEAQ (reference sequence). The CDR3 contains 16 residues. This CDR3 reads CASSLAVQGSGNEQFF. CDR3 sequence (DNA): TGTGCCAGCAGCTTAGCGGTACAGGGTTCGGGCAATGAGCAGTTCTTC.